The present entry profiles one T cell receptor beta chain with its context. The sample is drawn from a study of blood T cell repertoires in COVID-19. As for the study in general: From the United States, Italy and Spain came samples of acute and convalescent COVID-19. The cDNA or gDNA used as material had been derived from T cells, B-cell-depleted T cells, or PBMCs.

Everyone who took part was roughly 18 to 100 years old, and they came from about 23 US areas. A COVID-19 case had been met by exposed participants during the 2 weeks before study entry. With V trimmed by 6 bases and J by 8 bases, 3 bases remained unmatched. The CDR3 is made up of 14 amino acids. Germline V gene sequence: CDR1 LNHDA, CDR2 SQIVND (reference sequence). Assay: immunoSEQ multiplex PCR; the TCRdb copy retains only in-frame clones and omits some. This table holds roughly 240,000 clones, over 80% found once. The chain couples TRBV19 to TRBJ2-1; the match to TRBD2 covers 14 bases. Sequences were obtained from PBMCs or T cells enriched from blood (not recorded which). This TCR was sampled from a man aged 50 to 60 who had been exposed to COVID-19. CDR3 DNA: TGTGCCAGTAGGGGACTAGCGGGAGACTATGAGCAGTTCTTC. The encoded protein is CASRGLAGDYEQFF.